This T cell receptor beta chain was profiled in a study of OX40 agonist ivuxolimab in advanced cancers. Study context: Patients were dosed with the agonistic anti-OX40 (CD134) antibody ivuxolimab. In three patients, partial responses were observed, one with hepatocellular carcinoma and two with cutaneous melanoma.

CDR1 and CDR2 (germline): MNHEY, SVGAGI. The CDR3 is 14 amino acids. V lost 0 bases, J lost 0 bases, and 6 bases lay in between. Broader study findings: At 0.1 to 3.0 mg/kg and by week 6, CD4+ and CD8+ T cells in the blood had expanded clonally.

Profiled with immunoSEQ multiplex PCR; TCRdb holds only in-frame clones, not every one. The table has about 140,000 clones, 75% to 95% seen once; the top ten hold 0.95% to 1.4%. On this clone itself: Its antigen is undetermined. At the DNA level, this CDR3 is encoded by other sequences in the same sample as well.

This chain links TRBV6-5 with TRBJ2-7, with D uncertain. This sample comprised CD4+ or CD8+ T cells sorted from blood, obtained in a trial of the OX40 agonist ivuxolimab. This receptor was taken from an adult with an advanced solid tumor such as melanoma, head and neck, liver or kidney cancer. The CDR3 nucleotides read TGTGCCAGCAGTTACTCAGCCCACTCCTACGAGCAGTACTTC. It encodes CASSYSAHSYEQYF.